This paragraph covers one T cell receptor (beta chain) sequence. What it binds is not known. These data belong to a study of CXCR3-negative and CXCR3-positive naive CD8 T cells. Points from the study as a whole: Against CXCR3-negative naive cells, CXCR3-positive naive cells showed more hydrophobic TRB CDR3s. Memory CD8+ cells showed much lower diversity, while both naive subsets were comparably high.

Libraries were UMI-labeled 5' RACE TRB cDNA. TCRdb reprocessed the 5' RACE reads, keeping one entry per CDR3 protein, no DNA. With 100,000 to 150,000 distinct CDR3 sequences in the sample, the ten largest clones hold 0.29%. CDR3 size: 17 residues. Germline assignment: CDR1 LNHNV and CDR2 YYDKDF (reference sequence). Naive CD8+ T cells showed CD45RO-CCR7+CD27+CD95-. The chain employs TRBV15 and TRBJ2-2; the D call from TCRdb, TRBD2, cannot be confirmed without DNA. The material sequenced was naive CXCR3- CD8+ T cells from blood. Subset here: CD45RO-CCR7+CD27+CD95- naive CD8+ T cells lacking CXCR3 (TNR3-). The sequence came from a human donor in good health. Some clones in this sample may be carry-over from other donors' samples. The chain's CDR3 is CATSRGRLSLDTGELFF.